This T cell receptor beta chain derives from a study of OX40 agonist ivuxolimab in advanced cancers. For the wider study: The costimulatory receptor OX40 (CD134) was targeted by ivuxolimab, a fully human IgG2 agonistic monoclonal antibody. Intravenous ivuxolimab was administered to patients every 2 weeks at six dose levels: 0.01, 0.1, 0.3, 1.5, 3 and 10 mg/kg. Among the roughly 52 dose-escalation patients, approximately 20 had hepatocellular carcinoma, about 15 melanoma, 9 renal cell carcinoma and 9 head and neck cancer. A male proportion of roughly 85% and a mean age of about 60 years, ranging from roughly 23 to 85, were recorded for the dose-escalation cohort. Patients were allowed to have had prior anti-PD-1, anti-PD-L1 or anti-CTLA-4 therapy, and around two fifths of the dose-escalation patients had been treated with checkpoint inhibitors. Partial responses were achieved by three dose-escalation patients, of whom one had hepatocellular carcinoma and two had cutaneous melanoma. The point of sequencing TCRbeta in the periphery was to test whether ivuxolimab changed TCR sequence diversity and drove clonal T-cell expansion. The paper describes the monotherapy dose-escalation part (N ≈ 50 patients) of the phase I trial of ivuxolimab. Overall study outcomes, separate from this receptor: At doses from 0.1 to 3.0 mg/kg, clonal expansion was seen in both CD4+ and CD8+ blood T cells between baseline and week 6. Low levels of normalized T-cell clonal expansion were also seen in some patients who did not respond. After ivuxolimab, expanded clones were on average more numerous among CD8+ T cells than among CD4+ T cells. Which antigens the clonally expanded peripheral T cells were specific for was not determined. In partial responders in the 0.1-3.0 mg/kg groups, normalized peripheral clonal expansion was found to be among the lowest, especially among CD8+ T cells.

Ends trimmed: V by 4 bases, J by 4 bases; bases unmatched to a gene: 6. CDR1 and CDR2 are drawn from the germline V gene: SQVTM, ANQGSEA. The CDR3 contains 14 residues, cysteine and phenylalanine counted. Only the CDR3 DNA is retained, 42 bases long and in frame from the first base. Genomic DNA was isolated from the sorted cells so that the TCRbeta CDR3 region could be sequenced. The immunoSEQ Assay was used for sequencing of TCRbeta CDR3 regions. TCRdb took over this immuneACCESS table, retaining in-frame rearrangements with V and J assigned. Such tables are incomplete; in checked studies, under half of the missing clones stem from an unresolved V gene, and the remainder is unexplained. Within this sample are fewer than 90,000 clones, with around 87% of them counted one time only. 2.5% to 3% of the sample is in the top ten clones. The trial excluded patients who had a history of autoimmune disease or who were on systemic immunosuppression. In every dose cohort, peripheral blood was drawn for TCR sequencing at baseline, cycle 4 day 1, and cycle 7 day 1. Samples were obtained from an open-label, multicenter, first-in-human phase I dose-escalation trial of ivuxolimab. Adults with locally advanced or metastatic melanoma, renal cell, hepatocellular, or head and neck squamous cell carcinoma were enrolled in the trial. Before TCR sequencing, CD4+ T cells and CD8+ T cells from peripheral blood were sorted into separate populations.

Concerning this clone: What antigen it recognizes has not been identified. Per-base qualities were not stored, and no clone one base away is much larger.

The source is an adult with an advanced solid tumor such as melanoma, head and neck, liver or kidney cancer. Sequencing used CD4+ or CD8+ T cells sorted from blood, obtained in a trial of the OX40 agonist ivuxolimab. The rearranged segments are TRBV29-1 and TRBJ2-1, with TRBD1 identical over 8 junction bases. The nucleotide sequence reads TGCAGCGTTGGTCGAGACAGGGGTTACAATGAGCAGTTCTTC. It translates to CSVGRDRGYNEQFF.